Below are 9 T cell receptor delta chains sequenced from a single sample in a study of Vγ9Vδ2 T cells in congenital toxoplasmosis. TRGC- and TRDC-specific primers primed one-tube template-switch reverse transcription to make cDNA. The TRGC primer was designed to target TRGC1 and TRGC2 alike. TCRdb used CATT to re-call clones from the reads. The sample gives fewer than 450 delta-chain clones, about 26% of which show up once; approximately 80% is in the top ten. Sequenced material: gamma-delta T cells from blood. These receptors came from a child under 10 years old born to a mother with Toxoplasma gondii infection during pregnancy, either congenitally infected or uninfected (not recorded which).

This clone was recorded a few times. This likely came from a read error, as a far larger clone is one base away. The J gene is uncalled and the V gene is TRDV2; TRDD3 was called by the table and not checked on the DNA. Germline V lookup: CDR1 GEAIGNYY, CDR2 EKD. The CDR3 loop spans 22 amino acids. The CDR3 DNA follows: TGTGCCTGTGACACCTCCTGGTACTGGGGACAAGACTGCTCCTGGGACACCCGACAGATATTTTTC. It yields the protein CACDTSWYWGQDCSWDTRQIFF.

This clone occurred a few times. A much bigger clone sits one base away, suggesting this may be a read error. This chain connects TRDV1 to TRDJ1, with TRDD3 matching 8 bases. Germline CDR1 reads TSWWSYY; CDR2 reads QGS. This CDR3 contains 16 residues. The CDR3 spells CALGPTGGAETDKRIF. The CDR3 nucleotides are TGTGCTCTTGGGCCTACTGGGGGCGCGGAAACCGATAAACGCATCTTT.

Concerning this clone: A far larger clone is one base from this, pointing to a likely read error. This chain connects TRDV1 to TRDJ2, with 7 nucleotides matching TRDD3. The junction had 25 bases not matched to a gene; V was cut back by 2 bases and J by 4 bases. Germline V gives CDR1 TSWWSYY, CDR2 QGS. The CDR3 is made up of 22 amino acids. CDR3: CALGEVVHPWPVPGITTAQLFF. The CDR3 DNA follows: TGTGCTCTTGGGGAAGTCGTCCACCCTTGGCCCGTACCGGGGATAACGACAGCACAACTCTTCTTT.

In the case of this clone: Given a far larger clone just one base away, this is likely a sequencing read error. Other nucleotide sequences in the sample specify the same CDR3. V usage is TRDV1 and J usage is TRDJ1, with D perhaps given as TRDD2 or TRDD3 (6 bases each). The CDR3 is 19 amino acids. V was pared by 3 bases and J by 0 bases, with 23 bases between. Germline values: CDR1 TSWWSYY, CDR2 QGS. The CDR3 is CALGDPSYAYWADTDKLIF. In DNA form, the CDR3 reads TGTGCTCTTGGGGACCCATCCTACGCGTACTGGGCGGACACCGATAAACTCATCTTT.

This clone was seen a handful of times. This clone may be a read error of a much larger clone one base away. Although no V gene was called, TRDJ1 is the J gene; the listed D gene, TRDD3, was not tested against the DNA. This CDR3 region has 16 residues. The CDR3 sequence: CALGPTGGAETDKLIF. DNA for the CDR3: TGTGCTCTTGGGCCTACTGGGGGCGCGGAAACCGATAAGCTCATCTTT.

This clone was observed a handful of times. It differs at one base from a far larger clone, so likely a read error. Additional DNA sequences in this sample encode the identical CDR3. J is TRDJ1 and V is TRDV2; no firm D call. V gave up 4 bases and J gave up 0 bases, with 8 bases separating them. CDR3 size: 13 residues. The germline V gene has CDR1 GEAIGNYY and CDR2 EKD. In DNA, the CDR3 is TGTGCCTGTGATGGGCTGAACACCGATAAACTCATCTTT. This translates into CACDGLNTDKLIF.

J is TRDJ2 and V is TRDV2; 8 positions match TRDD3. Since TCRdb gives no J gene, matching the DNA to germline was used here to assign it. V lost 1 base to trimming and J lost 1 base; unmatched junction nucleotides: 13. Germline V CDR1 and CDR2: GEAIGNYY, EKD. This CDR3 has 19 amino acids. The CDR3 DNA reads TGTGCCTGTGACACGATTACTGGGGGTCCCTTGTATTTGACAGCACAACTCTTCTTT. Protein: CACDTITGGPLYLTAQLFF.

This clone was detected only a few times. A read error is the likely source, as a far larger clone sits one nucleotide away. For the V gene the call is TRDV3; the J gene has no call; TRDD3 reflects the table's D call only, with no check against the DNA. This CDR3 contains 14 residues. CDR1 and CDR2 (germline): TVYSNPD, GDNSRS (reference sequence). In DNA, the CDR3 is TGTGCCTTTTGGGAGGGGGATTACACCGATAAACTTATCTTT. Its translation is CAFWEGDYTDKLIF.

Concerning this clone: A far larger clone differs by one base, so this is likely a read error. The chain couples TRDV2 to TRDJ1; 7 bases align to TRDD3. No J gene was available from TCRdb, and it was assigned here by a germline match of the DNA. The CDR3 length is 14 residues. The V segment lost 4 bases and the J segment 4 bases; nucleotides outside the gene matches: 8. The germline CDR1 and CDR2 sequences are GEAIGNYY and EKD. DNA for the CDR3: TGTGCCTGTGATGGACTACTGGGGTTCGATAAACTCATCTTT. Translation: CACDGLLGFDKLIF.